The clone carrying this TCR beta chain was seen repeatedly, ten times or more. Its antigen is undetermined. At one boundary the junction diverges from the germline segment, which might be a read error. The germline CDR1 and CDR2 sequences are SEHNR and FQNEAQ (reference sequence). This CDR3 has 14 amino acids. Researchers took RNA transcripts and amplified TCR beta CDR3 regions from them. The first round was an RT-PCR with HTBI primers, and the second round was a multiplex PCR. TCRdb re-called the multiplex PCR reads with MiXCR, one entry per CDR3 protein. The table has about 380,000 distinct CDR3 sequences, roughly 14% seen once; the top ten hold about 7%. The record originates from a study of Graves' ophthalmopathy and Graves' hyperthyroidism. Study-wide results and caveats: Ophthalmopathy was separated from stable hyperthyroidism by a 13-signature model with roughly 90% sensitivity and around 81% specificity. The authors also found most expanded thyroid clonotypes above 0.001 frequency in blood.

Other autoimmune diseases, uncontrolled infections, pregnancy or lactation ruled patients out of participation. Orbital computed tomography, thyroid ultrasound, TRAb, serum thyroxine and clinical symptoms formed the basis of diagnosis. Sequencing was performed on peripheral blood. The gene calls are TRBV7-9 and TRBJ2-7; 9 bases map to TRBD2. The clonotype comes from a woman aged 18-30 years with stable Graves' hyperthyroidism. The CDR3 nucleotides read TGCGCCAGCAGTCTAGCGGGGACCTCCTACGAGCAGTACTTC. Its protein product is CASSLAGTSYEQYF. The entire variable domain, with the rest obtained from reference TRBV7-9 and TRBJ2-7, is as follows: DTGVSQNPRHKITKRGQNVTFRCDPISEHNRLYWYRQTLGQGPEFLTYFQNEAQLEKSRLLSDRFSAERPKGSFSTLEIQRTEQGDSAMYLCASSLAGTSYEQYFGPGTRLTVT.